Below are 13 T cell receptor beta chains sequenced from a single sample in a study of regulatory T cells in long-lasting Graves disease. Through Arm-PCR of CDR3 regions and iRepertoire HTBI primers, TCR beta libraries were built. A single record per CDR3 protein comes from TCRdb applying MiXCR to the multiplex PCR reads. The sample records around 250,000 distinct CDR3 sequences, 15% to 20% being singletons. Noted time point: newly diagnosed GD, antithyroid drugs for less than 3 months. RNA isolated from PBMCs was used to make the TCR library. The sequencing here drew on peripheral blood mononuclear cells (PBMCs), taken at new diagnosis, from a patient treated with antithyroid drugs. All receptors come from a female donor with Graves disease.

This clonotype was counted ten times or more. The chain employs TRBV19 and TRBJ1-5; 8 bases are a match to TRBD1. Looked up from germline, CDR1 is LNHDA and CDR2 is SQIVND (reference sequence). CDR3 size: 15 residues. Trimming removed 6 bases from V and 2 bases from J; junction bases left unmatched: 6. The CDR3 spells CASSGQGMGNQPQHF. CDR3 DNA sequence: TGTGCCAGTAGCGGACAGGGTATGGGCAATCAGCCCCAGCATTTT.

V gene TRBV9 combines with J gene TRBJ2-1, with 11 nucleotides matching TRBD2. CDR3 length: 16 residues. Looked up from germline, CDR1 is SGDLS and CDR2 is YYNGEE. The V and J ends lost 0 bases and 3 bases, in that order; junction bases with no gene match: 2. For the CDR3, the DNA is TGTGCCAGCAGCGTAGAGGGGACTAGCGGCTACAATGAGCAGTTCTTC. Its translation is CASSVEGTSGYNEQFF. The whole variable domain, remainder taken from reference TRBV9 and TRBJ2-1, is DSGVTQTPKHLITATGQRVTLRCSPRSGDLSVYWYQQSLDQGLQFLIQYYNGEERAKGNILERFSAQQFPDLHSELNLSSLELGDSALYFCASSVEGTSGYNEQFFGPGTRLTVL.

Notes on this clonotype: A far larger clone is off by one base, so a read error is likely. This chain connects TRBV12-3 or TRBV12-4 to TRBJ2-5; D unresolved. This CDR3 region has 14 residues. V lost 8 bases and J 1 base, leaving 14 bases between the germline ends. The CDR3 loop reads CASCVGRAQETQYF. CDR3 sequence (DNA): TGTGCCAGCTGTGTAGGCCGGGCCCAAGAGACCCAGTACTTC.

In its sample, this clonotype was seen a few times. For the CDR3, the DNA is TGTGCCAGCAGTCCCTCCCTAGCGGGAGTAAACAATGAGCAGTTCTTC. It is translated as CASSPSLAGVNNEQFF. The J gene is TRBJ2-1, the V gene TRBV6-1, with TRBD2 matching 10 bases. Per germline, CDR1 MNHNS and CDR2 SASEGT. V gave up 5 bases and J gave up 5 bases; unmatched junction bases: 9. CDR3 size: 16 residues.

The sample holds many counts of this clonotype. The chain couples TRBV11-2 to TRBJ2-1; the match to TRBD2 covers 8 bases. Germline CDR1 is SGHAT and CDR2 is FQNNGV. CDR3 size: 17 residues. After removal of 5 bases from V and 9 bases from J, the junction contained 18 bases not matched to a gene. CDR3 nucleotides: TGTGCCAGCAGCGCCTTAAGGACTAGCAAAAAGAGGAGTGAGCAGTTCTTC. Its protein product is CASSALRTSKKRSEQFF.

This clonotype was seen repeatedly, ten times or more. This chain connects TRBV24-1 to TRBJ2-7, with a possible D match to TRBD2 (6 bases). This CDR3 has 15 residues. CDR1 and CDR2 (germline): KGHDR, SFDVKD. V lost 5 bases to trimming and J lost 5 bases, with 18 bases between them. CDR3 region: CATSGKNPASDEQYF. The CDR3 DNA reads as TGTGCCACCAGTGGCAAGAACCCAGCTAGCGACGAGCAGTACTTC.

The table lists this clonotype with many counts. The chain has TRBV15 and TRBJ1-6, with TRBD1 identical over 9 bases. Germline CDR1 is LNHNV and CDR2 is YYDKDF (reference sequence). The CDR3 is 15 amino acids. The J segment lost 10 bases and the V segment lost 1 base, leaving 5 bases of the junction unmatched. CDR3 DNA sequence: TGTGCCACCAGCAGAGGGGACAGGGAAAACTCACCCCTCCACTTT. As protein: CATSRGDRENSPLHF.

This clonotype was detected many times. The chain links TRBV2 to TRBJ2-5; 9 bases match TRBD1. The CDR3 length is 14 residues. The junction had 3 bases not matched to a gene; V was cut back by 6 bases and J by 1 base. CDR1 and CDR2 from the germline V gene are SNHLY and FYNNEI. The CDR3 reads CASRGDRAQETQYF. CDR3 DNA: TGTGCCAGCAGGGGGGACAGGGCCCAAGAGACCCAGTACTTC.

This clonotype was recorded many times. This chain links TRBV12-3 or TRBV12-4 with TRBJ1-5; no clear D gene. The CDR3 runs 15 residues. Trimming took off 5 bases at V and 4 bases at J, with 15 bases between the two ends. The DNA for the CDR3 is TGTGCCAGCAGTCCCGGACTGCCGCAAAATCAGCCCCAGCATTTT. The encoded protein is CASSPGLPQNQPQHF.

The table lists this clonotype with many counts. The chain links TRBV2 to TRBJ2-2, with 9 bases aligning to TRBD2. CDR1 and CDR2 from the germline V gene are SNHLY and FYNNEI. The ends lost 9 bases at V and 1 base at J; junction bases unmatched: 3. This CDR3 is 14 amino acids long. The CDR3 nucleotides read TGTGCCAGTAGGACTAGCGAGAACACCGGGGAGCTGTTTTTT. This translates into CASRTSENTGELFF. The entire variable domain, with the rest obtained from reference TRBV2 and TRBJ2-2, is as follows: EPEVTQTPSHQVTQMGQEVILRCVPISNHLYFYWYRQILGQKVEFLVSFYNNEISEKSEIFDDQFSVERPDGSNFTLKIRSTKLEDSAMYFCASRTSENTGELFFGEGSRLTVL.

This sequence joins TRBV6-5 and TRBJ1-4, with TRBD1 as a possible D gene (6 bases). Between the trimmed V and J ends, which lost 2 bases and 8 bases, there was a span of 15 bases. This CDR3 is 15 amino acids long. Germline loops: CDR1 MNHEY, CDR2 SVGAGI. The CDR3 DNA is TGTGCCAGCAGTTACGGGGGGGGCTTTGGGGAAAAACTGTTTTTT. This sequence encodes CASSYGGGFGEKLFF.

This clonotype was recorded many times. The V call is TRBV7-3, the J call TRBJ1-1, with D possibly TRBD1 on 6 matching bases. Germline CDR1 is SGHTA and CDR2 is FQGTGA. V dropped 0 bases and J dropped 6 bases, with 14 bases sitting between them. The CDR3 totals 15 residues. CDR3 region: CASSLTGQQGSEAFF. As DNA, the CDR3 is TGTGCCAGCAGCTTAACGGGACAACAGGGTTCTGAAGCTTTCTTT. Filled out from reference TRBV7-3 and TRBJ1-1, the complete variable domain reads GAGVSQTPSNKVTEKGKYVELRCDPISGHTALYWYRQSLGQGPEFLIYFQGTGAADDSGLPNDRFFAVRPEGSVSTLKIQRTERGDSAVYLCASSLTGQQGSEAFFGQGTRLTVV.

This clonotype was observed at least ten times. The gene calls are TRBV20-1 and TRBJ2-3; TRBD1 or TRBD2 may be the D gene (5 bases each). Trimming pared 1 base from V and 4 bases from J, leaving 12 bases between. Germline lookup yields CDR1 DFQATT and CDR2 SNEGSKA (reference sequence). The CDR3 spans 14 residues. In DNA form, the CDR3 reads TGCAGTGCTAGAGGGTCAGGGACCGCAGATACGCAGTATTTT. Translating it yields CSARGSGTADTQYF.